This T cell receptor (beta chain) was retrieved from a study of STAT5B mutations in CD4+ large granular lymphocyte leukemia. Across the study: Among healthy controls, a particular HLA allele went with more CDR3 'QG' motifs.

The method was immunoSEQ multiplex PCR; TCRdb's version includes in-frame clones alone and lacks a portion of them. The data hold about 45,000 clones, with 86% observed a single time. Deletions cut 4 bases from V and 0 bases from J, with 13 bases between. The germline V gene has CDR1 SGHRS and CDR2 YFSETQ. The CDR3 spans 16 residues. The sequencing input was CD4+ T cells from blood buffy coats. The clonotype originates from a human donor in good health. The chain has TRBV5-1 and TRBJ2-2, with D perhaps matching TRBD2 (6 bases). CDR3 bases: TGCGCCAGCAGCGGGGGACTGATTACGAACACCGGGGAGCTGTTTTTT. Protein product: CASSGGLITNTGELFF.